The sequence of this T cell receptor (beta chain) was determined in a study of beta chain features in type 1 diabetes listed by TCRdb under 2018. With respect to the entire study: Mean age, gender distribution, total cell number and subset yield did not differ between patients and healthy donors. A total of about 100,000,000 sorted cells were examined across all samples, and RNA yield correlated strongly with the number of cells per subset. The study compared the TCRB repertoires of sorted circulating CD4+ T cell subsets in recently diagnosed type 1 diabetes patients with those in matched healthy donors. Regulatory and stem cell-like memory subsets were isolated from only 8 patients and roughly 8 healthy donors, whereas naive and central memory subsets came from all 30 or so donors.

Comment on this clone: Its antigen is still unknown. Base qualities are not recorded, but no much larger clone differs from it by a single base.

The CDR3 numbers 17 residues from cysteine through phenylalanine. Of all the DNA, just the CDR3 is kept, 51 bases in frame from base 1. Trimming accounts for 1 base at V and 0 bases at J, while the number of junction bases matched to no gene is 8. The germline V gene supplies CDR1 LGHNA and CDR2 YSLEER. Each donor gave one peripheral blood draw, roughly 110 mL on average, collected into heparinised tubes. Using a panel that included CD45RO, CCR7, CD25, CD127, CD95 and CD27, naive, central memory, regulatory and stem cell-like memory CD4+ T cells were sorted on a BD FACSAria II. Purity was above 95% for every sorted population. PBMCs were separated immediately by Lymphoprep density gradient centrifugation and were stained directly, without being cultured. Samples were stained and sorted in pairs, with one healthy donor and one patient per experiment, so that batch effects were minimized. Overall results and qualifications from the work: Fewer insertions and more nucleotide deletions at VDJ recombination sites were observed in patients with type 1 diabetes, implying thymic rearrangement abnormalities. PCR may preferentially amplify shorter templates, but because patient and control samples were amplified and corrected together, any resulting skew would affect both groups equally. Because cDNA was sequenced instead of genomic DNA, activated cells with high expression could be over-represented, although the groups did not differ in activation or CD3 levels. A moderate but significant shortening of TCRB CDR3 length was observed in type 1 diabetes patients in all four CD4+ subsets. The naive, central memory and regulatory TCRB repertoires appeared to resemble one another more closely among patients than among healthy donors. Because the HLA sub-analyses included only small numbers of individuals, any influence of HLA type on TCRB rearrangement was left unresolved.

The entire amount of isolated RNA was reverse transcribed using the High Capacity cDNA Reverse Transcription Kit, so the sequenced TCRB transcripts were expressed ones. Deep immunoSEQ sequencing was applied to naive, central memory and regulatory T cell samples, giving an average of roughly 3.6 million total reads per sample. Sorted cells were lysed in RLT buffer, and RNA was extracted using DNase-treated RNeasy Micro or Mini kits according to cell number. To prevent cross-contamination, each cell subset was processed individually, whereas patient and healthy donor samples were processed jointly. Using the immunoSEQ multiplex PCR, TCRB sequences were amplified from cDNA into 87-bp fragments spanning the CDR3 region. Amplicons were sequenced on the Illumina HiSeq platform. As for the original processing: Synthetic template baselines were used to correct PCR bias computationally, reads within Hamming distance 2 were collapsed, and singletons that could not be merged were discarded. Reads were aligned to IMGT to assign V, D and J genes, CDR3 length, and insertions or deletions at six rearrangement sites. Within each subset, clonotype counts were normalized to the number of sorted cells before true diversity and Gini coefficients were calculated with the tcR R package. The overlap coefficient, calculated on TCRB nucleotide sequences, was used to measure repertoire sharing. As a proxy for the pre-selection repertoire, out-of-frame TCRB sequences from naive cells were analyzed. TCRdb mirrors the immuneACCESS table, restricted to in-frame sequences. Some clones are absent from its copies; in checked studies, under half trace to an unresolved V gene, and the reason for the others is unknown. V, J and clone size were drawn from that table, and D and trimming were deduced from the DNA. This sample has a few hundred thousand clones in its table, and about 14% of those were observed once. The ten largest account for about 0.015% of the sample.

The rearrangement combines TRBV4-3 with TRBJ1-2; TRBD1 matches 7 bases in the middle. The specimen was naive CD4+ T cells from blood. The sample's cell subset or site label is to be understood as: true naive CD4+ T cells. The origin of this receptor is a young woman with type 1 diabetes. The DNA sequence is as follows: TGCGCCAGCAGCCAAGCCCCGGGGCAGGGGGCTAACTATGGCTACACCTTC. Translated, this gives CASSQAPGQGANYGYTF.